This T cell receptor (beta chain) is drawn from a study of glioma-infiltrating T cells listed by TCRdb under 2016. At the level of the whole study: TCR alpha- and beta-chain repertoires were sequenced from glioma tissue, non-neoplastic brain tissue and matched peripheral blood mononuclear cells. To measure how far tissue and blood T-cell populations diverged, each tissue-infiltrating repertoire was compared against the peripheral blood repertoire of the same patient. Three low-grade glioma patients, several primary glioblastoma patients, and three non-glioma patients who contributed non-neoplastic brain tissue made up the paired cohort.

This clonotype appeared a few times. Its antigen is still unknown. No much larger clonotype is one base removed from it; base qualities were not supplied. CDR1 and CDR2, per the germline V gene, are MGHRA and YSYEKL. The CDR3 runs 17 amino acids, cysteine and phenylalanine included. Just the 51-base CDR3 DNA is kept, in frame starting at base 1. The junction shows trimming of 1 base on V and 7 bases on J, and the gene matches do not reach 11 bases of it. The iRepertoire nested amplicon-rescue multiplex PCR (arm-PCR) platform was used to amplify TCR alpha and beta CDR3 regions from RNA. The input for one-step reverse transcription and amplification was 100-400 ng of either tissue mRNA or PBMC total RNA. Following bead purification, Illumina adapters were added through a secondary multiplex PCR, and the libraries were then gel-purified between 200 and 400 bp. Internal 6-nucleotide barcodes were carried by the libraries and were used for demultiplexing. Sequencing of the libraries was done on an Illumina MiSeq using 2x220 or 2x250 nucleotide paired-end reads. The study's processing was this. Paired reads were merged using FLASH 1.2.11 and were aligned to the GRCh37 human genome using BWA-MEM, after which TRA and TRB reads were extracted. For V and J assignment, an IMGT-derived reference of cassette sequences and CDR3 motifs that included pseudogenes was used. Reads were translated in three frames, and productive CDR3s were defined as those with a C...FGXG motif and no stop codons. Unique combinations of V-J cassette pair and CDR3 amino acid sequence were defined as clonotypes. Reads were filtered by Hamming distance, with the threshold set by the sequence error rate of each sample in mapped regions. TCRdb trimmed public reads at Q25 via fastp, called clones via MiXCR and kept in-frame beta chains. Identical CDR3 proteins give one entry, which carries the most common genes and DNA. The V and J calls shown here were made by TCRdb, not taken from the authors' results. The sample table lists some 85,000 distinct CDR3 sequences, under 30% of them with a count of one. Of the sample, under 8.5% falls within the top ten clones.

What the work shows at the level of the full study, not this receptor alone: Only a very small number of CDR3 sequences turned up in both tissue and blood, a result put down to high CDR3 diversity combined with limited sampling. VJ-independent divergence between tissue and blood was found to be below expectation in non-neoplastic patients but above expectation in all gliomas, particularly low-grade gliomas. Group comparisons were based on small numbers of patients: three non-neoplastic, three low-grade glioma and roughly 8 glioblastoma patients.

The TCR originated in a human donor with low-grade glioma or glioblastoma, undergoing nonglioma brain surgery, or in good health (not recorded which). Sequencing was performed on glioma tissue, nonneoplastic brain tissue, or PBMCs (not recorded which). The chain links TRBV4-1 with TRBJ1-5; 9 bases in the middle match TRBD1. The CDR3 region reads CASSQATGGSMGQPQHF. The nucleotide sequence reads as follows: TGCGCCAGCAGCCAAGCGACAGGGGGAAGTATGGGGCAGCCCCAGCATTTT.